This T cell receptor (beta chain) derives from a study of human T cells and chemical hapten exposure. About the study: Recorded diagnoses among the mostly female patients were alopecia areata, totalis or universalis.

Time point denoted: pre-sensitization, week 0. Specified treatment: therapeutic diphenylcyclopropenone sensitization with weekly scalp DPC. TCRdb reanalysed the RACE reads using MiXCR and keeps one entry per CDR3 protein. The sample carries about 120,000 distinct CDR3 sequences, approximately 13% recorded once. Deletions cut 2 bases from V and 0 bases from J, with 12 bases between. Germline lookup yields CDR1 SGHRS and CDR2 YFSETQ. This CDR3 contains 17 residues. This clonotype came up many times. The chain uses TRBV5-1 and TRBJ2-6; D perhaps matches TRBD1 (6 bases). The clonotype originates from a woman under 30 with alopecia areata. Some clones in this sample may be carry-over from other donors' samples. This material consisted of whole blood, taken in connection with sensitization to the hapten diphenylcyclopropenone (DPC). CDR3 DNA: TGCGCCAGCAGCTTTGTCAGGGGTAGCTCTGGGGCCAACGTCCTGACTTTC. Translated, it gives CASSFVRGSSGANVLTF.